The 23 T cell receptor beta chains below all came from one sample that was sequenced in a study of T-cell memory formation after mild COVID-19. TCRdb re-derived calls from the 5' RACE reads in MiXCR, one entry per CDR3 protein. Of tens of thousands of distinct CDR3 sequences in the sample, just under 8% were seen once. Sample: PBMCs or a T cell subset sorted from them (not recorded which). Source of these receptors: a man between 18 and 35 years old who had mild COVID-19 (a few samples of this study predate the infection). Cell type and time point are not known.

Many counts were recorded for this clonotype. The CDR3: CASSYSRVWTQYF. CDR3 nucleotides: TGTGCCAGCAGTTATTCCAGGGTATGGACCCAGTACTTC. The chain combines TRBV6-2 or TRBV6-3 with TRBJ2-5; a possible D gene is TRBD1 (5 bases). V lost 3 bases and J 7 bases, leaving 12 bases between the germline ends. The CDR3 runs to 13 residues. CDR1 is MNHEY and CDR2 is SVGEGT in the germline V gene.

The sample holds many counts of this clonotype. The rearrangement uses TRBV20-1 and TRBJ1-2; the D is unclear. The V end lost 0 bases, the J end lost 0 bases, and 11 bases lay between the germline ends. Germline values: CDR1 DFQATT, CDR2 SNEGSKA (reference sequence). CDR3 length equals 15 residues. The CDR3 DNA reads as TGCAGTGCTAGAGATCATAACAAGCCTAACTATGGCTACACCTTC. Protein sequence: CSARDHNKPNYGYTF.

This clonotype showed up many times. The rearrangement links TRBV6-5 to TRBJ1-2, with unresolved D. With 7 bases removed from V and 2 bases from J, the gap between germline ends came to 11 bases. Germline V gene lookup returns CDR1 MNHEY and CDR2 SVGAGI. CDR3 length equals 13 residues. CDR3 in amino acids: CASKTDLNYGYTF. The DNA for the CDR3 is TGTGCCAGCAAAACGGACCTCAACTATGGCTACACCTTC.

The chain links TRBV5-4 to TRBJ2-7; no definite D call. Germline CDR1 and CDR2: SGHNT and YYREEE (reference sequence). CDR3 length equals 13 residues. The ends were cut back, 0 bases at V and 3 bases at J, with 7 bases in the middle. CDR3 nucleotides: TGTGCCAGCAGCTTGGCTTCGGGCTACGAGCAGTACGTC. Its translation: CASSLASGYEQYV.

The chain links TRBV5-1 to TRBJ2-2; the match to TRBD1 covers 9 bases. The CDR3 runs 16 residues. V shed 6 bases and J 0 bases; nucleotides not matched to a gene: 6. Germline V gene sequence: CDR1 SGHRS, CDR2 YFSETQ. The CDR3 protein is CASTPGQGANTGELFF. The CDR3 nucleotides are TGCGCCAGCACCCCGGGACAGGGCGCGAACACCGGGGAGCTGTTTTTT.

This clonotype has a count of ten or more. The V gene is TRBV7-6, the J gene TRBJ2-1, with a tentative D call TRBD1 (6 bases). The CDR3 is 15 residues long. The germline V and J ends were trimmed by 8 bases and 0 bases, with 14 bases remaining between them. Germline-derived CDR1 and CDR2 are SGHVS and FNYEAQ. The CDR3 region has the DNA TGTGCCAGCGGGCCGGACAGCAGCTCCTACAATGAGCAGTTCTTC. It is translated as CASGPDSSSYNEQFF.

The chain has TRBV30 and TRBJ2-7; D remains ambiguous. Trimming took 3 bases from V and 5 from J, leaving 5 bases between them. Germline CDR1 GTSNPN, CDR2 SVGIG (reference sequence). CDR3 size: 10 residues. The CDR3 region is CAWSEDEQYF. The DNA of the CDR3 is TGTGCCTGGAGCGAGGACGAGCAGTACTTC.

This clonotype was observed many times. V and J are TRBV14 and TRBJ1-4; possibly TRBD1 for D (5 bases). This CDR3 comprises 14 residues. Germline loops: CDR1 SGHDN, CDR2 FVKESK. Trimming shortened V by 2 bases and J by 4 bases, and 8 bases separated the two germline ends. As DNA, the CDR3 is TGTGCCAGCAGCCAACAGGGACTTAATGAAAAACTGTTTTTT. It is translated as CASSQQGLNEKLFF.

This clonotype was picked up many times. The CDR3 DNA sequence: TGTGCCAGCAGCTCCGGGACAGGGCACAATGAGCAGTTCTTC. This gives the protein CASSSGTGHNEQFF. The chain has TRBV5-8 and TRBJ2-1; 9 nucleotides align to TRBD1. Trimming removed 3 bases from V and 5 bases from J; junction bases left unmatched: 3. CDR1 is SGHTS and CDR2 is YDEGEE in the germline V gene. The CDR3 totals 14 residues.

Many counts were recorded for this clonotype. The chain carries TRBV12-3 or TRBV12-4 and TRBJ2-7, with D hard to call. With 5 bases removed from V and 6 bases from J, the gap between germline ends came to 8 bases. The CDR3 loop spans 11 amino acids. CDR3 in DNA: TGTGCCAGCAGTGGACCCGCCGAGCAGTACTTC. Its protein is CASSGPAEQYF.

The table lists this clonotype with many counts. The V gene is TRBV6-5, the J gene TRBJ1-6; 7 bases are a match to TRBD1. This CDR3 has 18 amino acids. The V and J ends lost 2 bases and 5 bases, in that order; junction bases with no gene match: 12. The germline gives CDR1 MNHEY, CDR2 SVGAGI. In DNA form, the CDR3 reads TGTGCCAGCAGTTACGCGATTTACAGGGGAAATCATAATTCACCCCTCCACTTT. Its protein product is CASSYAIYRGNHNSPLHF.

This clonotype was seen at least ten times. The chain links TRBV7-3 to TRBJ2-1; 9 nucleotides line up with TRBD1. The J segment lost 6 bases and the V segment lost 8 bases, leaving 5 bases of the junction unmatched. The V gene's germline CDR1 is SGHTA and CDR2 FQGTGA. The CDR3 consists of 13 residues. In DNA, the CDR3 is TGTGCCAGCGGGACAGGGCCGTTCAATGAGCAGTTCTTC. This codes for CASGTGPFNEQFF.

The chain has TRBV7-2 and TRBJ2-1, with D tentatively TRBD1 or TRBD2 (6 bases each). The germline CDR1 and CDR2 sequences are SGHTA and FQGNSA. The V end lost 2 bases, the J end lost 3 bases, and 20 bases lay between the germline ends. The length of the CDR3 is 18 residues. CDR3 region: CASSLRGRLVFDYNEQFF. The CDR3, as DNA: TGTGCCAGCAGCTTAAGGGGGAGACTAGTTTTTGACTACAATGAGCAGTTCTTC.

This clonotype was seen ten or more times. The chain joins TRBV6-4 to TRBJ2-3; D possibly corresponds to TRBD2 (6 bases). The CDR3 runs to 14 residues. Germline V gene data show CDR1 as MRHNA and CDR2 as SNTAGT. V was pared by 3 bases and J by 6 bases, with 13 bases between. CDR3 DNA: TGTGCCAGCAGTGAGGCCCGGGGGATGGATACGCAGTATTTT. Translating gives CASSEARGMDTQYF.

This clonotype was found many times. The V gene is TRBV6-5, the J gene TRBJ2-5, with TRBD1 as a possible D gene (6 bases). The V and J ends lost 2 bases and 2 bases respectively, with 21 bases between them. Germline V lookup: CDR1 MNHEY, CDR2 SVGAGI. CDR3 length: 18 residues. The CDR3 sequence: CASSYTPPGQPNQETQYF. DNA for the CDR3: TGTGCCAGCAGTTACACTCCCCCCGGACAGCCGAATCAAGAGACCCAGTACTTC.

This clonotype was observed many times. V and J are TRBV9 and TRBJ2-3; the D gene is possibly TRBD1 (6 bases). The length of the CDR3 is 15 residues. Germline lookup yields CDR1 SGDLS and CDR2 YYNGEE. V was trimmed by 5 bases and J by 0 bases, leaving 13 bases between them. CDR3 loop: CASSYRGGSTDTQYF. CDR3 bases: TGTGCCAGCAGTTATAGAGGGGGTAGCACAGATACGCAGTATTTT.

The chain is built from TRBV5-4 and TRBJ2-2; 11 bases are shared with TRBD1. J lost 7 bases, V lost 4 bases, and 9 bases had no gene match. The CDR3 is 16 residues long. The germline CDR1 and CDR2 sequences are SGHNT and YYREEE (reference sequence). CDR3 region: CASSQRDRGKVGELFF. CDR3 nucleotides: TGTGCCAGCAGCCAGAGGGACAGGGGGAAAGTCGGGGAGCTGTTTTTT.

This clonotype was counted ten times or more. This rearrangement joins TRBV6-6 to TRBJ1-2; 12 bases align to TRBD1. Trimming removed 4 bases from V and 14 bases from J; junction bases left unmatched: 8. The CDR3 runs to 13 residues. Germline CDR1 is MNHNY and CDR2 is SVGAGI (reference sequence). CDR3 loop: CASSSYPGQGATF. CDR3 DNA: TGTGCCAGCAGTTCCTACCCGGGACAGGGGGCAACCTTC.

This clonotype was picked up many times. The V and J genes are TRBV13 and TRBJ2-2; no firm D call. The CDR3 spans 12 residues. Germline loops: CDR1 PRHDT, CDR2 FYEKMQ (reference sequence). V shed 5 bases and J shed 8 bases, with 9 bases lying between them. CDR3 nucleotides: TGTGCCAGCAGCCTCCCTGGGGGGGAGCTGTTTTTT. Protein: CASSLPGGELFF.

The chain carries TRBV12-3 or TRBV12-4 and TRBJ1-1; D possibly corresponds to TRBD1 (5 bases). This CDR3 is built from 15 residues. V gave up 4 bases and J gave up 4 bases, with 16 bases separating them. The CDR3, as DNA: TGTGCCAGCAGTTCCCTGGTTGGGGGGTCCACTGAAGCTTTCTTT. Its translation: CASSSLVGGSTEAFF.

The rearrangement joins TRBV19 to TRBJ1-6; 11 nucleotides agree with TRBD1. Germline-derived CDR1 and CDR2 are LNHDA and SQIVND (reference sequence). V gave up 7 bases and J gave up 9 bases; unmatched junction bases: 11. The CDR3 loop spans 16 amino acids. DNA for the CDR3: TGTGCCAGTACGGACAGGGGGCGCCGGTTTGGTTCACCCCTCCACTTT. Amino acids: CASTDRGRRFGSPLHF.

There are a few counts of this clonotype. The chain has TRBV20-1 and TRBJ1-5; TRBD1 agrees at 8 bases. The V gene's germline CDR1 is DFQATT and CDR2 SNEGSKA (reference sequence). J lost 2 bases, V lost 0 bases, and 15 bases had no gene match. The CDR3 runs 19 residues. CDR3 sequence (DNA): TGCAGTGCTAGAGAAGGCAGGGGGCGCTTAATGGGACGCAATCAGCCCCAGCATTTT. It encodes CSAREGRGRLMGRNQPQHF.

This clonotype has a count of ten or more. The rearrangement uses TRBV29-1 and TRBJ2-3; D remains unclear. The length of the CDR3 is 13 residues. The germline CDR1 and CDR2 sequences are SQVTM and ANQGSEA. Trimming stripped 2 bases from V and 5 bases from J, with 11 bases between. This chain's CDR3 is CSVEPDPGDTQYF. The CDR3 DNA sequence: TGCAGCGTTGAACCCGATCCGGGAGATACGCAGTATTTT.